This T cell receptor (beta chain) is drawn from a study of blood T cell repertoires in COVID-19. Study-level information: Both acute and convalescent COVID-19 samples were obtained from the United States, Italy and Spain. T cells, B-cell-depleted T cells, or PBMCs provided the cDNA or gDNA that served as material.

Under the authors' procedure: The authors estimated nucleated cell counts from reference gene primer amplification. Libraries were prepared by immunoSEQ multiplex PCR; TCRdb keeps only in-frame clonotypes and omits some of them. The V and J calls and clone size are taken from that table; D and trimming were inferred from the DNA. Of tens of thousands of clones listed, about 90% are singletons. The TCR was taken from a human donor in a cohort sampled during active COVID-19. Sequencing input: peripheral blood.

The CDR3 protein is CASTDGQLLAGYTF. Written as DNA, the CDR3 is TGTGCCAGTACCGACGGACAGCTACTCGCTGGCTACACCTTC. The V and J genes are TRBV19 and TRBJ1-2, with D tentatively TRBD1 (6 bases). This CDR3 has 14 residues. V shed 7 bases and J shed 7 bases, with 19 bases lying between them. Looked up from germline, CDR1 is LNHDA and CDR2 is SQIVND (reference sequence).